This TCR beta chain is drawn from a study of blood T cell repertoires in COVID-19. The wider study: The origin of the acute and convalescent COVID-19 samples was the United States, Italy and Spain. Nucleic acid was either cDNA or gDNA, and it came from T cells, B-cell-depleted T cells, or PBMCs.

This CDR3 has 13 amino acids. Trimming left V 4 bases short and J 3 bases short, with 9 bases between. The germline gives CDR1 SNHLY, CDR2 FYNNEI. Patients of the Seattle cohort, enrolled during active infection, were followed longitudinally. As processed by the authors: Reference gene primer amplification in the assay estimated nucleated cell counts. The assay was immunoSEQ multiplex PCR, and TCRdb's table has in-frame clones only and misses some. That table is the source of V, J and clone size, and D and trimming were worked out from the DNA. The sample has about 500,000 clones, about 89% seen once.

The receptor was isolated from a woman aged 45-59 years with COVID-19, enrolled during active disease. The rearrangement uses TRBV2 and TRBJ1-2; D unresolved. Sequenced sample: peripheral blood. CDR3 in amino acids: CASSGEPYYGYTF. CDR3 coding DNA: TGTGCCAGCAGTGGTGAGCCTTACTATGGCTACACCTTC. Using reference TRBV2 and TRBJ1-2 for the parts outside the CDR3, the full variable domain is EPEVTQTPSHQVTQMGQEVILRCVPISNHLYFYWYRQILGQKVEFLVSFYNNEISEKSEIFDDQFSVERPDGSNFTLKIRSTKLEDSAMYFCASSGEPYYGYTFGSGTRLTVV.